The clone carrying this T cell receptor (beta chain) has a single count. This entry is derived from a study of CD8 T cells in Susac syndrome. TEMRA cells were FACS-enriched, unlike CD8+ and CD4+ T cells, which were negatively isolated. Random hexamers were used to reverse transcribe the RNA input (about 0.5 to 1 ug). TCR beta CDR3 was amplified by immunoSEQ covering 54 Vbeta and 13 Jbeta. From the immunoSEQ multiplex PCR reads, TCRdb called clonotypes with MiXCR, one entry per CDR3 protein. The sample has more than 150,000 distinct CDR3 sequences; around 94% are singletons. This TCR derives from a human donor in good health. The sequenced sample was CD4+ T cells from PBMCs.

The CDR3 DNA is TGTGCCACCAGTGAGCGGGGGCCACGCAATGAGCAGTTCTTC. This codes for CATSERGPRNEQFF. J is TRBJ2-1 and V is TRBV24-1, with D possibly being TRBD2 (7 bases). The CDR3 loop spans 14 amino acids. Deletions cut 4 bases from V and 6 bases from J, with 12 bases between. Germline CDR1 is KGHDR and CDR2 is SFDVKD.